Described below is a single TCR beta chain sequence and its context. As yet, its antigen is unknown. PCR involved 60 Vbeta and 13 Jbeta primers. Using immunoSEQ multiplex PCR, the repertoire was profiled, and TCRdb retains in-frame clones only, with some absent. The sample consists of around 65,000 clones, approximately 82% of them appearing once. The record originates from a study of cytomegalovirus exposure and HLA in healthy donors. The study's findings and limits: Most sequenced TCRs were rare (though some public TCRs occurred in many donors). Specificity for CMV antigens was confirmed in vitro for a few of the CMV-associated chains.

Germline-derived CDR1 and CDR2 are MDHEN and SYDVKM. The CDR3 spans 15 residues. V lost 2 bases and J 5 bases, leaving 16 bases between the germline ends. Sequenced material: PBMCs. The chain is built from TRBV28 and TRBJ2-7, with D possibly TRBD1 on 6 matching bases. The TCR sequence derives from a girl between 5 and 17 years old in good health and CMV-seropositive. CDR3 region: CASSLRWGQPHEQYF. CDR3 in DNA: TGTGCCAGCAGTTTAAGATGGGGGCAACCGCACGAGCAGTACTTC.